Listed here are 2 T cell receptor beta chains from one sample, sequenced in a study of T-cell memory formation after mild COVID-19. TCRdb redid the calling of the 5' RACE reads with MiXCR, one entry per CDR3 protein. The profile shows 400,000 to 500,000 distinct CDR3 sequences, 20% of them singletons. The material sequenced was PBMCs or a T cell subset sorted from them (not recorded which). Every receptor here comes from an adult woman who had mild COVID-19 (a few samples of this study predate the infection). Cell type and time point are not known.

This clonotype was found a few times. This sequence joins TRBV12-3 or TRBV12-4 and TRBJ2-7; 8 bases align to TRBD1. CDR3 length equals 13 residues. After removal of 8 bases from V and 4 bases from J, the junction contained 7 bases not matched to a gene. CDR3 in amino acids: CASAIGQGYEQYF. As DNA, the CDR3 is TGTGCCAGCGCAATTGGACAGGGATACGAGCAGTACTTC.

The rearrangement links TRBV15 to TRBJ2-7; no firm D call. The V end was cut by 2 bases, the J end by 1 base, with 12 bases between. Germline CDR1 LNHNV, CDR2 YYDKDF (reference sequence). The CDR3 extends over 15 amino acids. The CDR3 nucleotides are TGTGCCACCAGCAGAACACAGACGGGTTCCTACGAGCAGTACTTC. Residues: CATSRTQTGSYEQYF.